The clone carrying this T cell receptor beta chain was found a few times. The sample is drawn from a study of blood T cell repertoires in COVID-19. Across the whole study: Sites in the United States, Italy and Spain provided acute and convalescent COVID-19 samples.

Sequencing used immunoSEQ multiplex PCR; TCRdb keeps in-frame clones, though not all of them. The sample contains a few hundred thousand clones, roughly nine tenths of which appear only once. The CDR3 extends over 13 amino acids. CDR1 SNHLY and CDR2 FYNNEI come from the germline V gene. This chain joins TRBV2 and TRBJ1-6, with 7 bases that match TRBD1. The source is a young man with active or convalescent COVID-19. Sequenced material: peripheral blood. CDR3 sequence reads: CAGKGDRVSPLHF. Here the CDR3 DNA reads TGTGCAGGGAAGGGAGACAGGGTTTCACCCCTCCACTTT.